The rows below give T cell receptor beta chains drawn from one sample of a study of B cell selection in AIRE deficiency. The table came from immunoSEQ multiplex PCR; TCRdb's copy has only in-frame clones and leaves some out. The table lists 18,000 or so clones, about 92% of them singletons, with 0.85% to 1% in the top ten. The specimen was CD4+CD25+ Tregs sorted from PBMCs. Receptor source: a human donor in good health. CDR3s leave out the opening cysteine and the closing phenylalanine or tryptophan. The order of the fields is V gene, J gene, CDR3 protein.

TRBV6-1,TRBJ2-3,ASRLVYGGHTQY
TRBV14,TRBJ1-6,ASSLSWGRLPLSYNSPLH
TRBV27,TRBJ2-3,ASSSPSSTDTQY
TRBV18,TRBJ1-3,ASSLQGSGNTIY
TRBV6-6,TRBJ1-1,ASSRMGMDTEAF
TRBV6-1,TRBJ2-7,ASRGRRGSYEQY
TRBV5-8,TRBJ2-7,ASSLLGYDEQY
TRBV6-5,TRBJ1-3,AVPREGSGNTIY
TRBV14,TRBJ2-1,ASSQGPISYNEQF
TRBV5-1,TRBJ2-5,ASSWGGSQETQY
TRBV6-5,TRBJ2-7,ASSRPLSREQY
TRBV15,TRBJ1-2,ATSTGQGRGYT
TRBV11-2,TRBJ2-3,ASSLAPKLAGAHSDTQY
TRBV5-6,TRBJ2-1,ASSPPYPLSYNEQF
TRBV15,TRBJ2-1,ATSRKPAGLAGSLLYNEQF
TRBV5-4,TRBJ2-2,ASSLALQMNTGELF
TRBV5-1,TRBJ2-3,ASAGSFTDTQY
TRBV5-1,TRBJ2-1,ASSLTSGTLYNEQF
TRBV18,TRBJ2-1,ASSPDSGPYNEQF
TRBV7-6,TRBJ2-5,ASSLGVETQY
TRBV5-1,TRBJ2-7,ASSDVAGGATYEQY
TRBV18,TRBJ2-3,ASSPPPNALTDTQY
TRBV21-1,TRBJ2-2,ASSPREGGPVPNTGELF
TRBV6-6,TRBJ2-5,ASSYMDAGETQY
TRBV6-6,TRBJ2-7,ASSHAGGSSYEQY
TRBV6-5,TRBJ2-1,ASSYSSWGEQF
TRBV28,TRBJ1-2,ASSAGRGYT
TRBV6-1,TRBJ2-5,ASSEWGGSDDQY
TRBV7-9,TRBJ2-2,ASRSGATGELF
TRBV7-2,TRBJ2-1,ASSELAGLSYNEQF
TRBV7-2,TRBJ2-5,ASSWATSGGRGETQY
TRBV2,TRBJ2-3,ARASGGRPDTQY
TRBV6-5,TRBJ1-3,ASSSPLSGNTIY
TRBV11-1,TRBJ1-2,ASSFRGNYGYT
TRBV7-6,TRBJ2-3,ASSLGSGRASDTQY
TRBV7-2,TRBJ1-1,ASSLARASPQAF
TRBV9,TRBJ2-2,ASSVEPGELF
TRBV18,TRBJ2-7,ASSPPSYYEQY
TRBV18,TRBJ2-3,ASSQRTVSTDTQY
TRBV4-2,TRBJ2-1,ASSLRTSGYNEQF
TRBV20-1,TRBJ2-7,SARQGYEQY
TRBV7-2,TRBJ2-5,ASSLESARAGTQY
TRBV7-2,TRBJ2-5,ASTHGTSGIETQY
TRBV28,TRBJ1-5,ASSLPQGVTEH
TRBV4-2,TRBJ1-6,ASSQALAIGGSPLH
TRBV6-5,TRBJ2-7,ASSFGTGGFYEQY
TRBV7-3,TRBJ2-3,ASSLAARTDTQY
TRBV11-2,TRBJ1-6,ASSLSRGNSPLH
TRBV28,TRBJ2-3,ASSFPGLAGFPSTDTQY
TRBV6-6,TRBJ1-5,ASSTGRENQPQH
TRBV18,TRBJ1-6,ASSPLGDSPLH
TRBV7-2,TRBJ2-2,ASSPGLAGETGELF
TRBV10-2,TRBJ2-2,ATGRNYANTGELF
TRBV28,TRBJ1-3,ASSSPFHRTTSGNTIY
TRBV2,TRBJ2-7,ASSGGKGRSYEQY
TRBV27,TRBJ1-5,ASLPRVGVSNQPQH
TRBV4-2,TRBJ2-7,ASSQDMGYEQY
TRBV25-1,TRBJ1-4,ASSEAGGEKLF
TRBV6-6,TRBJ1-1,ASSPQGVPTEAF